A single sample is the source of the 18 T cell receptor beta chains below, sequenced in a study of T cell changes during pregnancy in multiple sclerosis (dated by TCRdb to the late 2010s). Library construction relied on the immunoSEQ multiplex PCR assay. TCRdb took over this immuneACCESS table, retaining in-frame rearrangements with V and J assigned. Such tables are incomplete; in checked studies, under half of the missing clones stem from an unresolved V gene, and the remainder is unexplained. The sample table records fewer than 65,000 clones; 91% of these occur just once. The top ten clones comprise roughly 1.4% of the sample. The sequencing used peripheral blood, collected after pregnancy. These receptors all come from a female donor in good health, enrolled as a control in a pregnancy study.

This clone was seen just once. CDR3 in amino acids: CASSSAGTGYYEQYF. Written as DNA, the CDR3 is TGCGCCAGCAGCTCGGCCGGGACAGGATATTACGAGCAGTACTTC. The J gene is TRBJ2-7, the V gene TRBV5-1; 8 nucleotides agree with TRBD1. The V gene's germline CDR1 is SGHRS and CDR2 YFSETQ. This CDR3 contains 15 residues. After removal of 3 bases from V and 4 bases from J, the junction contained 9 bases not matched to a gene.

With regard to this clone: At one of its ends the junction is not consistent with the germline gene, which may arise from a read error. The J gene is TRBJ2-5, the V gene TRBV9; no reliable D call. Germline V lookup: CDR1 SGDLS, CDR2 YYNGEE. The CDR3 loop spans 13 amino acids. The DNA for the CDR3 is TGTGCCAGCAGCGAGACAACACGAGAGCCCCAGTACTTC. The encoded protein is CASSETTREPQYF. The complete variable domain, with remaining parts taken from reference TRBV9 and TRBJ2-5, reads DSGVTQTPKHLITATGQRVTLRCSPRSGDLSVYWYQQSLDQGLQFLIQYYNGEERAKGNILERFSAQQFPDLHSELNLSSLELGDSALYFCASSETTREPQYFGPGTRLLVL.

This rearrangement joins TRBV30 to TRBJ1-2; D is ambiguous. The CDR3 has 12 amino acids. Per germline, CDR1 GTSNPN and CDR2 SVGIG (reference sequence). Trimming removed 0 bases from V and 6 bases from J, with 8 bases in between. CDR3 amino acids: CAWSVGGNGYTF. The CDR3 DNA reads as TGTGCCTGGAGTGTCGGAGGGAATGGCTACACCTTC.

CDR3 sequence: CASSSGTGDTGELFF. CDR3 bases: TGTGCCAGCAGCTCCGGGACAGGGGACACCGGGGAGCTGTTTTTT. J is TRBJ2-2 and V is TRBV6-4; TRBD1 matches 10 bases. Germline V gene sequence: CDR1 MRHNA, CDR2 SNTAGT. The CDR3 covers 15 residues. Losses at the gene ends were 6 bases for V and 3 bases for J; bases not matched to a gene: 4.

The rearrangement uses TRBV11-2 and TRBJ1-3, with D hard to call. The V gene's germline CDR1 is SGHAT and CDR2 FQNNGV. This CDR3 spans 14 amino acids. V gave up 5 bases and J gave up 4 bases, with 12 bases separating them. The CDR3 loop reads CASSLLRVGNTIYF. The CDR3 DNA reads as TGTGCCAGCAGCCTCCTGAGGGTCGGAAACACCATATATTTT.

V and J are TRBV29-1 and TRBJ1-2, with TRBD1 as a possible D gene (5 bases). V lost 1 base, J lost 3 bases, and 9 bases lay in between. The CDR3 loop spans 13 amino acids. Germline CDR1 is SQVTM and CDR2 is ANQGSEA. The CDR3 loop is CSVEGRADYGYTF. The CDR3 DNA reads TGCAGCGTTGAAGGCAGGGCGGACTATGGCTACACCTTC.

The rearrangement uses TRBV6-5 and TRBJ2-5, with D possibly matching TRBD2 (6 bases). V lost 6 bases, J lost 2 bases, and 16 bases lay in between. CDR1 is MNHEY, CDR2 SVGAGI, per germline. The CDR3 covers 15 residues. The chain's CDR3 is CASSLVGGKQETQYF. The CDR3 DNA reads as TGTGCCAGCAGCCTTGTTGGGGGGAAACAAGAGACCCAGTACTTC.

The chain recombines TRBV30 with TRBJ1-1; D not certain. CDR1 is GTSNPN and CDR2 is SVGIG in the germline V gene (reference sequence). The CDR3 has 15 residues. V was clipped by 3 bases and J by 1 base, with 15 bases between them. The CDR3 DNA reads TGTGCCTGGAGCCTCGAAATAGGGAGGAACACTGAAGCTTTCTTT. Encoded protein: CAWSLEIGRNTEAFF.

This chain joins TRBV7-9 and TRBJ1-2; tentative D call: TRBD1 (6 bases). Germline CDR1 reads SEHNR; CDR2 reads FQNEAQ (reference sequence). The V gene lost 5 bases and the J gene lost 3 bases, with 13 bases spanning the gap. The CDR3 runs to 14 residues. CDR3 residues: CASSLKGGDYGYTF. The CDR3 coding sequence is TGTGCCAGCAGCCTCAAAGGGGGGGACTATGGCTACACCTTC.

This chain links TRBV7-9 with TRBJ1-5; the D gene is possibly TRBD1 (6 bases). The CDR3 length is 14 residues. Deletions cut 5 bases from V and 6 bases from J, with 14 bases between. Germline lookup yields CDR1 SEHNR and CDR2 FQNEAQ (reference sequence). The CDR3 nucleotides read TGTGCCAGCAGCGGAGGGGGGGGCGGTCAGCCCCAGCATTTT. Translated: CASSGGGGGQPQHF.

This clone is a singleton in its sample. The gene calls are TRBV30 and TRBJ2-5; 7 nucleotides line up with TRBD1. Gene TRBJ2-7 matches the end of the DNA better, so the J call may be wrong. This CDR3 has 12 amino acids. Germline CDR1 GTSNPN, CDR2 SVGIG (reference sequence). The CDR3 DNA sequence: TGTGCCCGTAGACAGGGCCCCTACGAGCAGTACTTC. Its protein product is CARRQGPYEQYF.

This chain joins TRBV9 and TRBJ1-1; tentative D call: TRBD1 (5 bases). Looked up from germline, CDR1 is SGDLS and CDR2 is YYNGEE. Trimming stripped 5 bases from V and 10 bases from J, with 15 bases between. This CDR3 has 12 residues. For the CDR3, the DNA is TGTGCCAGCAGACCCGTGGAGGGGAGAGCTTTCTTT. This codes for CASRPVEGRAFF.

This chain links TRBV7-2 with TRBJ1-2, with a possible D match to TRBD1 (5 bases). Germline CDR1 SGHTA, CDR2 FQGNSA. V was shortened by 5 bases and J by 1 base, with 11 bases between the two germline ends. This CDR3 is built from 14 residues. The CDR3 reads CASSPGRGNYGYTF. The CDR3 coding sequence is TGTGCCAGCAGCCCAGGGAGGGGTAACTATGGCTACACCTTC.

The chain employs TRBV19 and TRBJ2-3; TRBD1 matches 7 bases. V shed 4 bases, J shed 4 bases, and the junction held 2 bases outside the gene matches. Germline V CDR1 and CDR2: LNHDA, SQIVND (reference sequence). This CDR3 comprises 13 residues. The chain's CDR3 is CASSNRGPDTQYF. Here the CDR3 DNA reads TGTGCCAGTAGTAACAGGGGTCCAGATACGCAGTATTTT.

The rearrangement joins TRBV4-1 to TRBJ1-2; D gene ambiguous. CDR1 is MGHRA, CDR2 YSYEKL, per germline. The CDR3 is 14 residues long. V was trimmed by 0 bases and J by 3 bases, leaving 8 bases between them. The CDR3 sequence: CASSQDSEDYGYTF. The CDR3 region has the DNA TGCGCCAGCAGCCAAGACTCTGAGGACTATGGCTACACCTTC.

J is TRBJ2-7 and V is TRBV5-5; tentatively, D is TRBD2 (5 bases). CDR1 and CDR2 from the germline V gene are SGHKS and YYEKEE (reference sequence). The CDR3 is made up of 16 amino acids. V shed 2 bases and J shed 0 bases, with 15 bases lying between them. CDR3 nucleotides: TGTGCCAGCAGCTTTGGAATCCGGGATCACTCCTACGAGCAGTACTTC. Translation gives CASSFGIRDHSYEQYF.

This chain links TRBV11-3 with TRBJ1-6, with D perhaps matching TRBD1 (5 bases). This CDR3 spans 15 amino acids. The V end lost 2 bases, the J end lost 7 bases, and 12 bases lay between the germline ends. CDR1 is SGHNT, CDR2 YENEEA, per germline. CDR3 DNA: TGTGCCAGCAGCTTATATGGTCAGGGAAATTCACCCCTCCACTTT. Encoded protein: CASSLYGQGNSPLHF.

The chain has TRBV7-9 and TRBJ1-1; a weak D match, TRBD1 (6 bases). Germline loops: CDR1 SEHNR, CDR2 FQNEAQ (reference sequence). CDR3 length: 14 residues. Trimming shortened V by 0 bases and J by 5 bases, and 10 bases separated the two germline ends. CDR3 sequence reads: CASSLAGGATEAFF. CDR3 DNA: TGTGCCAGCAGCTTAGCGGGGGGGGCGACTGAAGCTTTCTTT.